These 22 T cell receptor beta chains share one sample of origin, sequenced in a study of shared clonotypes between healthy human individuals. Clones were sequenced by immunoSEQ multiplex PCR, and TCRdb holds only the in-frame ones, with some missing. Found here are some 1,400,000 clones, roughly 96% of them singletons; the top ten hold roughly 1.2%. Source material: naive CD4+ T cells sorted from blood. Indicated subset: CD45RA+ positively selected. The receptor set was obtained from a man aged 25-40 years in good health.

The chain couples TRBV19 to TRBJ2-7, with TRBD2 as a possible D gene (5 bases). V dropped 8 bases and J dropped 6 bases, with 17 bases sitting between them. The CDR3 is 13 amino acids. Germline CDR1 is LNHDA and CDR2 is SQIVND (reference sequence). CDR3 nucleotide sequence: TGTGCCAGTCTGGGTACTAGTTCCGTCGAGCAGTACTTC. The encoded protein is CASLGTSSVEQYF.

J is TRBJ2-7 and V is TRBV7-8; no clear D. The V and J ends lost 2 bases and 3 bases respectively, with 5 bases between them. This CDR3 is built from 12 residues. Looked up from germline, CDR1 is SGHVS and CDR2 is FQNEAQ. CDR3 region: CASSLLYYEQYF. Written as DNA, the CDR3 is TGTGCCAGCAGCTTACTATACTACGAGCAGTACTTC. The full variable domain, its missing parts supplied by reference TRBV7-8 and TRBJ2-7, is GAGVSQSPRYKVAKRGQDVALRCDPISGHVSLFWYQQALGQGPEFLTYFQNEAQLDKSGLPSDRFFAERPEGSVSTLKIQRTQQEDSAVYLCASSLLYYEQYFGPGTRLTVT.

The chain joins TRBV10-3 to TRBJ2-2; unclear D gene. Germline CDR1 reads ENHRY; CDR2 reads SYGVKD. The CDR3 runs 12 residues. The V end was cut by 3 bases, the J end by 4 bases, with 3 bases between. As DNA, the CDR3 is TGTGCCATCAGTGACAGCACCGGGGAGCTGTTTTTT. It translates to CAISDSTGELFF.

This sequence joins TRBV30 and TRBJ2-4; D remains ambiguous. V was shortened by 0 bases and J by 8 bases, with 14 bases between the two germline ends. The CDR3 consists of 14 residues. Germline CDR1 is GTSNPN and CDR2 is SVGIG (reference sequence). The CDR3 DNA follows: TGTGCCTGGAGTGTAAGGTCTGCTGTGGACATTCAGTACTTC. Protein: CAWSVRSAVDIQYF.

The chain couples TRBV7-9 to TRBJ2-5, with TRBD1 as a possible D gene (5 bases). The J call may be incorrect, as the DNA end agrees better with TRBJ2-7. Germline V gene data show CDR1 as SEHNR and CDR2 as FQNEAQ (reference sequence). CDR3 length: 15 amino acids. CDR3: CASSTGRKSSYEQYF. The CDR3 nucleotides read TGTGCCAGCAGTACAGGACGGAAGAGCTCCTACGAGCAGTACTTC.

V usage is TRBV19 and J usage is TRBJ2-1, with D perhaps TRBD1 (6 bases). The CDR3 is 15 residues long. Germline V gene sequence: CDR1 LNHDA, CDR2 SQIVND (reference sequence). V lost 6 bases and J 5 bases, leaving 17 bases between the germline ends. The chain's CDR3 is CASSITRAGDNEQFF. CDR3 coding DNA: TGTGCCAGTAGCATCACACGGGCAGGGGACAATGAGCAGTTCTTC.

As DNA, the CDR3 is TGTGCCAGCTCACCACGCGTTGAGAACACTGAAGCTTTCTTT. Protein sequence: CASSPRVENTEAFF. The gene calls are TRBV18 and TRBJ1-1, with D unresolved. Germline assignment: CDR1 KGHSH and CDR2 LQKENI. This CDR3 comprises 14 residues. Trimming cost V 1 base and J 1 base, with 7 bases left between them. Full variable domain (outside the CDR3, taken from reference TRBV18 and TRBJ1-1): NAGVMQNPRHLVRRRGQEARLRCSPMKGHSHVYWYRQLPEEGLKFMVYLQKENIIDESGMPKERFSAEFPKEGPSILRIQQVVRGDSAAYFCASSPRVENTEAFFGQGTRLTVV.

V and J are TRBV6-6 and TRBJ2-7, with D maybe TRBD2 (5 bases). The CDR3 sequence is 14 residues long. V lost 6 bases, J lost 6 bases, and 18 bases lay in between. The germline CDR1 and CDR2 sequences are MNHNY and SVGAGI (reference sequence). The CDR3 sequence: CASRRAGGKAEQYF. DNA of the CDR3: TGTGCCAGCAGGCGGGCTGGCGGCAAGGCCGAGCAGTACTTC.

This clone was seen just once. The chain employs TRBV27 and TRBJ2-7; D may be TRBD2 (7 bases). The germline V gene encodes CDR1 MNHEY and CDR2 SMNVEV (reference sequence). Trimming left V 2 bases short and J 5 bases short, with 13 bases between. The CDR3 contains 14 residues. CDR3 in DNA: TGTGCCAGCAGTTTAATGAGGGGGGGGAACGAGCAGTACTTC. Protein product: CASSLMRGGNEQYF.

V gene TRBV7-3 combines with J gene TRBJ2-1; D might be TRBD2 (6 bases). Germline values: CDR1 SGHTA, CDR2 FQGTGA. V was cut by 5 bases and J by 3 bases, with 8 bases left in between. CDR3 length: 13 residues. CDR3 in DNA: TGTGCCAGCAGCGAGGGACTCTACAATGAGCAGTTCTTC. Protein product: CASSEGLYNEQFF.

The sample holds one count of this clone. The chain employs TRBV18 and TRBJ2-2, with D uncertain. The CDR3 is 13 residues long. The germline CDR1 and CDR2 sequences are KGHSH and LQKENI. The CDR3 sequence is CAGVERNTGELFF. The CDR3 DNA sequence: TGTGCTGGGGTTGAGCGGAACACCGGGGAGCTGTTTTTT.

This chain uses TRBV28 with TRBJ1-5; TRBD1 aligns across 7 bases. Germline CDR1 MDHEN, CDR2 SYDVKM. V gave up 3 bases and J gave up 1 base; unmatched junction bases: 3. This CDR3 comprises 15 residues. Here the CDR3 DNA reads TGTGCCAGCAGTTTCGACAGGGTAAGCAATCAGCCCCAGCATTTT. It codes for CASSFDRVSNQPQHF.

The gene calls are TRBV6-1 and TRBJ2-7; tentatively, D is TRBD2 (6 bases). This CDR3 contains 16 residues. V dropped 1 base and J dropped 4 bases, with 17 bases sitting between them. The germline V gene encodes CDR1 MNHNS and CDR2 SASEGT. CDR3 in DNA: TGTGCCAGCAGTGAAGTGGGAGGCCAAATTCGTTACGAGCAGTACTTC. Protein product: CASSEVGGQIRYEQYF.

CDR3 in amino acids: CAISESGGALSYNEQFF. The CDR3 region has the DNA TGTGCCATCAGTGAGTCGGGGGGGGCGCTGTCCTACAATGAGCAGTTCTTC. The V and J genes are TRBV10-3 and TRBJ2-1; the D gene is possibly TRBD2 (7 bases). Looked up from germline, CDR1 is ENHRY and CDR2 is SYGVKD. The CDR3 totals 17 residues. V was pared by 0 bases and J by 1 base, with 13 bases between.

CDR3 nucleotides: TGCGCCAGCAGCTTGGTTGGGGGGCCGCTCTACGAGCAGTACTTC. This codes for CASSLVGGPLYEQYF. The V and J genes are TRBV5-1 and TRBJ2-7; the D gene could be TRBD1 or TRBD2 (6 bases each). The CDR3 is 15 amino acids. Per the germline V gene, CDR1 is SGHRS and CDR2 is YFSETQ. The V end lost 0 bases, the J end lost 3 bases, and 13 bases lay between the germline ends. Full variable domain (outside the CDR3, taken from reference TRBV5-1 and TRBJ2-7): KAGVTQTPRYLIKTRGQQVTLSCSPISGHRSVSWYQQTPGQGLQFLFEYFSETQRNKGNFPGRFSGRQFSNSRSEMNVSTLELGDSALYLCASSLVGGPLYEQYFGPGTRLTVT.

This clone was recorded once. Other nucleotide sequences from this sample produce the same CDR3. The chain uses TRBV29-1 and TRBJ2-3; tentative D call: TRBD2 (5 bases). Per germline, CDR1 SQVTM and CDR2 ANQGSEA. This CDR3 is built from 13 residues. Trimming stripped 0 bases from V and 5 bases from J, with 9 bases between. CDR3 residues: CSVEELVGDTQYF. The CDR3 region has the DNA TGCAGCGTTGAAGAACTAGTGGGAGATACGCAGTATTTT.

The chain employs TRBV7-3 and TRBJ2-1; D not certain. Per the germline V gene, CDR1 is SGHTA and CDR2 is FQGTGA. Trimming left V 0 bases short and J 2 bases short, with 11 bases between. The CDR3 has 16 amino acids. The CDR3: CASSLTGPGPYNEQFF. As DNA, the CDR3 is TGTGCCAGCAGCTTAACTGGTCCAGGACCCTACAATGAGCAGTTCTTC.

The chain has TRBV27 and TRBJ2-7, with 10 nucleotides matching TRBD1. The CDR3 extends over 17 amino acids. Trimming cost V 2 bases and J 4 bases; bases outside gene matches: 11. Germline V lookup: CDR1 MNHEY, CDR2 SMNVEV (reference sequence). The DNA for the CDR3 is TGTGCCAGCAGTTTAACCAGACAGGGGGCATTGTATTACGAGCAGTACTTC. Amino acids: CASSLTRQGALYYEQYF.

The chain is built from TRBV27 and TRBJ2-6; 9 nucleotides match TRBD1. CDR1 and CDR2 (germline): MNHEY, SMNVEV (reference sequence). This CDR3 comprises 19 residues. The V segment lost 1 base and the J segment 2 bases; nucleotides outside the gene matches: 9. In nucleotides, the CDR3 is TGTGCCAGCAGTTTATGGGGACAGGGAATGAAAGCTGGGGCCAACGTCCTGACTTTC. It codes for CASSLWGQGMKAGANVLTF. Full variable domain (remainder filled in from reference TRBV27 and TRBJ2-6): EAQVTQNPRYLITVTGKKLTVTCSQNMNHEYMSWYRQDPGLGLRQIYYSMNVEVTDKGDVPEGYKVSRKEKRNFPLILESPSPNQTSLYFCASSLWGQGMKAGANVLTFGAGSRLTVL.

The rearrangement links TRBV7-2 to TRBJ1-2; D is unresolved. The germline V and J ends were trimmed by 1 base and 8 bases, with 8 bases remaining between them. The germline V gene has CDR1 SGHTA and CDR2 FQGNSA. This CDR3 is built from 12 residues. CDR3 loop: CASSLDSSGYTF. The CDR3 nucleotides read TGTGCCAGCAGCTTAGATTCCAGCGGCTACACCTTC. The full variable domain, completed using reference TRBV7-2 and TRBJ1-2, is GAGVSQSPSNKVTEKGKDVELRCDPISGHTALYWYRQSLGQGLEFLIYFQGNSAPDKSGLPSDRFSAERTGGSVSTLTIQRTQQEDSAVYLCASSLDSSGYTFGSGTRLTVV.

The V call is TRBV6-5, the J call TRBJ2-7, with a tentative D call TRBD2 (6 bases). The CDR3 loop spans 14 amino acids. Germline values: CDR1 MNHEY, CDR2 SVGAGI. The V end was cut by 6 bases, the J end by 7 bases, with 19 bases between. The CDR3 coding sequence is TGTGCCAGCAGGACGGAGGGGAGAACGGGGGAGCAGTACTTC. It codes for CASRTEGRTGEQYF.

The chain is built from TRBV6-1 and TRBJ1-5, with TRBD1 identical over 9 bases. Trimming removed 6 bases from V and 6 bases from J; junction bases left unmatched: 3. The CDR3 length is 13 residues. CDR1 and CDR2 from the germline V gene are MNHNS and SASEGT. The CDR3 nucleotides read TGTGCCAGCAGCGGGACAGGGTTTCAGCCCCAGCATTTT. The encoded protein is CASSGTGFQPQHF.